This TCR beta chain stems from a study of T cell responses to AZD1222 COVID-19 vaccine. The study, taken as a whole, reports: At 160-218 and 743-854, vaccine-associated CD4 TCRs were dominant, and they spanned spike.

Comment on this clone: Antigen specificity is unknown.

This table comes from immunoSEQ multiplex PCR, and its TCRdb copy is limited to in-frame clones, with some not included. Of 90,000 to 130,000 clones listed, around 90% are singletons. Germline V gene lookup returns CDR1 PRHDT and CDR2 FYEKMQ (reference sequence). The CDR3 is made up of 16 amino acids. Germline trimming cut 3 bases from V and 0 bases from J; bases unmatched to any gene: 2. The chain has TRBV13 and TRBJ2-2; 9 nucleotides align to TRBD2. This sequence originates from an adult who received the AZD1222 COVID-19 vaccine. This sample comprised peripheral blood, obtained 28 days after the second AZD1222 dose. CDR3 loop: CASSFLAGTNTGELFF. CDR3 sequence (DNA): TGTGCCAGCAGCTTTCTAGCGGGGACGAACACCGGGGAGCTGTTTTTT.